This T cell receptor (beta chain) was identified during a study of shared clonotypes between healthy human individuals. Across the study: A couple of female and a few male donors aged 18 to 49 were enrolled.

Recent vaccinations or acute infections were absent in the healthy HIV-negative adult donors. In the original processing: Junction-only sequences without quality scores came from ImmunoSEQ, so filtering differed. Produced via immunoSEQ multiplex PCR; TCRdb's table is partial and in-frame only. The V and J calls and clone size were taken over from that table, and D and trimming were inferred from the DNA. Altogether about 1.1 million clones are present, 70% to 85% being singletons, with the ten largest covering roughly 0.83%. From germline, CDR1 is LGHNA and CDR2 YNFKEQ. Trimming shortened V by 0 bases and J by 1 base, and 13 bases separated the two germline ends. The CDR3 loop spans 17 amino acids. Notes on the study in general: Shared across a few donors were roughly 5% of the naive CD4 clonotypes.

With regard to this clone: Its matching antigen is unknown.

This sequence joins TRBV4-2 and TRBJ2-4; D may match TRBD1 or TRBD2 (6 bases each). The clonotype comes from a man between 18 and 35 years old in good health. Some clones in this sample may be carry-over from other donors' samples. Sequences were obtained from memory CD4+ T cells from PBMCs. Indicated subset: CD45RA-negative fraction. CDR3 in amino acids: CASSQDHRGLAKNIQYF. DNA for the CDR3: TGTGCCAGCAGCCAAGATCACCGGGGGCTGGCCAAAAACATTCAGTACTTC.